This TCR beta chain comes out of a study of T cells in Graves' hyperthyroidism and ophthalmopathy. Germline lookup yields CDR1 DFQATT and CDR2 SNEGSKA (reference sequence). The V gene end was trimmed by 6 bases and the J gene end by 5 bases; junction bases not matched to a gene: 24. This CDR3 contains 18 residues. RNA transcripts were the template for amplifying TCR beta CDR3 regions. Primed by the HTBI set, a first-round RT-PCR was run on the TCR CDR3. TCRdb re-analysed the multiplex PCR reads in MiXCR, keeping a single row per CDR3 protein. The sample has 480,000 or so distinct CDR3 sequences; about 15% are singletons. About this clonotype: Given a much more abundant clone one base away, this may be a read error.

Sequenced material: blood. The V call is TRBV20-1, the J call TRBJ2-7; TRBD2 matches 8 bases. The clonotype originates from a woman between 18 and 29 years old with Graves' hyperthyroidism. CDR3 DNA sequence: TGCAGTGCCCGTTCAATTGGGGCTAGCGGGTCCTCTGGGGACGAGCAGTACGTC. Its protein is CSARSIGASGSSGDEQYV.